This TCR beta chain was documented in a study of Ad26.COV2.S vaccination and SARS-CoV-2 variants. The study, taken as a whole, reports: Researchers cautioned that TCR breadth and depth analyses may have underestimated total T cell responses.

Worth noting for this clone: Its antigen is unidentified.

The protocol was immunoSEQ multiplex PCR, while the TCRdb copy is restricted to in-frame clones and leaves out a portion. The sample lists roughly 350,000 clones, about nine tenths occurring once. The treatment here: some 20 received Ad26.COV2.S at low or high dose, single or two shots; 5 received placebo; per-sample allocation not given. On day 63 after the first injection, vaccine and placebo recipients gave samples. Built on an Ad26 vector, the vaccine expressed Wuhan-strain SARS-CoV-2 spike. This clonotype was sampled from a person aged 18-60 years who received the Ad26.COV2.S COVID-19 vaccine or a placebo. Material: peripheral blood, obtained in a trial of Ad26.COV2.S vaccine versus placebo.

CDR3 residues: CASSPGTGEYF. DNA of the CDR3: TGTGCCAGCAGCCCCGGGACAGGGGAGTATTTT. This rearrangement joins TRBV11-2 to TRBJ1-3, with 10 bases lining up with TRBD1. The germline CDR1 and CDR2 sequences are SGHAT and FQNNGV. This CDR3 is 11 amino acids long. The V segment lost 5 bases and the J segment 16 bases; nucleotides outside the gene matches: 5.